This T cell receptor (beta chain) stems from a study of CD8+ T cells in alopecia areata. Collection of lesional scalp punch biopsies and peripheral blood was performed in alopecia areata patients. PBMCs were stained for CD3, CD4 and CD8, and CD4+ and CD8+ T cells were sorted. The ends were cut back, 5 bases at V and 0 bases at J, with 8 bases in the middle. This CDR3 contains 13 residues. Germline V gene lookup returns CDR1 GTSNPN and CDR2 SVGIG (reference sequence). As the sequencing template, cDNA was produced by extracting RNA and reverse transcribing it. Sequenced by immunoSEQ multiplex PCR; TCRdb stores in-frame clones only, minus some. The sample holds a few hundred thousand clones, roughly two thirds seen once.

The chain carries TRBV30 and TRBJ1-5; D unclear. The receptor was isolated from a human donor with alopecia areata. This specimen was CD4+ T cells sorted from blood, taken at week 0. CDR3 region: CAWQRDSNQPQHF. As DNA, the CDR3 is TGTGCCTGGCAAAGGGATAGCAATCAGCCCCAGCATTTT.